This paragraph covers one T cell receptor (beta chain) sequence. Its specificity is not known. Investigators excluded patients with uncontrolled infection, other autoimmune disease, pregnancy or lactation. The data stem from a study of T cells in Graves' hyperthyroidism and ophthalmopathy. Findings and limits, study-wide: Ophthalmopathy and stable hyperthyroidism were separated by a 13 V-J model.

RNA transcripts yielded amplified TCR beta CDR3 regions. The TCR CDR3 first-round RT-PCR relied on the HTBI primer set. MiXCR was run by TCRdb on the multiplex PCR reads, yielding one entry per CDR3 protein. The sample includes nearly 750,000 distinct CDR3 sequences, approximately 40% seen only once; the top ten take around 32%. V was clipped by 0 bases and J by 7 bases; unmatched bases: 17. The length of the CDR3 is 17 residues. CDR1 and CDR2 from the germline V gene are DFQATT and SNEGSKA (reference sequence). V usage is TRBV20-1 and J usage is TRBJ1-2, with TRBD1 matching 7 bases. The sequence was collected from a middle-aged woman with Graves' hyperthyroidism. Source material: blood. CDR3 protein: CSARDEGATRLGFGYTF. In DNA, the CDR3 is TGCAGTGCTAGAGATGAGGGGGCGACACGTCTTGGGTTTGGCTACACCTTC.